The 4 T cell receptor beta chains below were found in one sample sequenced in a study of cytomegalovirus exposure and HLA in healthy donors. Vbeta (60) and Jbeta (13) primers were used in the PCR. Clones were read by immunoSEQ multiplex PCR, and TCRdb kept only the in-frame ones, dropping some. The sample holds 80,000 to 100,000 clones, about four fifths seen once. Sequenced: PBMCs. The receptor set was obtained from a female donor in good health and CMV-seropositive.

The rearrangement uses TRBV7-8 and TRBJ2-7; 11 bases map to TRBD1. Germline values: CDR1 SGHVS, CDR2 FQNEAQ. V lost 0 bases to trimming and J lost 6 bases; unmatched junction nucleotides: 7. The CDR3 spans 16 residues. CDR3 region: CASSLAVRTGGPEQYF. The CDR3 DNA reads TGTGCCAGCAGCTTAGCCGTAAGGACAGGGGGCCCCGAGCAGTACTTC. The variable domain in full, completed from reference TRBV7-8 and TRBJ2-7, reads GAGVSQSPRYKVAKRGQDVALRCDPISGHVSLFWYQQALGQGPEFLTYFQNEAQLDKSGLPSDRFFAERPEGSVSTLKIQRTQQEDSAVYLCASSLAVRTGGPEQYFGPGTRLTVT.

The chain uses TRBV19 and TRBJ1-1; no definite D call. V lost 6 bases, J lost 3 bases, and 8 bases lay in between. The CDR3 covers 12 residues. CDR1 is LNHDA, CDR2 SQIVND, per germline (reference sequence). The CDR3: CASREEYTEAFF. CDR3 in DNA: TGTGCCAGTAGAGAGGAGTACACTGAAGCTTTCTTT.

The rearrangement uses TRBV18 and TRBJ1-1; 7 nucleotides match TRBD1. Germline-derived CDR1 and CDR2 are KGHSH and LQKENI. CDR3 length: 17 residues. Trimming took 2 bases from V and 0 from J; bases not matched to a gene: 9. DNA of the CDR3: TGTGCCAGCTCACCAAGAGGGACAGAGTTAGTGAACACTGAAGCTTTCTTT. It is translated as CASSPRGTELVNTEAFF.

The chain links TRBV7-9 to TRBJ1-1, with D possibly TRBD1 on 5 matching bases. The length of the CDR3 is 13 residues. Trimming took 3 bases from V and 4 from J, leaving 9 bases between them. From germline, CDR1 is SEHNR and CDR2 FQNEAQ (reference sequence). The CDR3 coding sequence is TGTGCCAGCAGCTTCGGGGGAGGCACTGAAGCTTTCTTT. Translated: CASSFGGGTEAFF.